Each of the 18 T cell receptor beta chains below was sequenced from the same sample in a study of cytomegalovirus exposure and HLA in healthy donors. 60 Vbeta and 13 Jbeta primers were used in PCR. The table came from immunoSEQ multiplex PCR; TCRdb's copy has only in-frame clones and leaves some out. The sample gives 120,000 to 150,000 clones, about 82% of which show up once; approximately 3.6% is in the top ten. The sample comprised PBMCs. Receptors originate from a male donor in good health and CMV-seronegative.

The chain employs TRBV7-9 and TRBJ2-5; 9 nucleotides line up with TRBD2. CDR3 length equals 14 residues. Looked up from germline, CDR1 is SEHNR and CDR2 is FQNEAQ (reference sequence). The junction had 4 bases not matched to a gene; V was cut back by 7 bases and J by 1 base. This chain's CDR3 is CASIQTSGQETQYF. CDR3 in DNA: TGTGCCAGCATCCAGACTAGCGGCCAAGAGACCCAGTACTTC.

This chain joins TRBV10-2 and TRBJ2-7, with D possibly matching TRBD1 (5 bases). Germline CDR1 reads WSHSY; CDR2 reads SAAADI. Deletions cut 2 bases from V and 1 base from J, with 9 bases between. The CDR3 spans 14 residues. The CDR3, as DNA: TGCGCCAGCAGTGAGATAGCAGGGTCCTACGAGCAGTACTTC. Its translation: CASSEIAGSYEQYF.

This chain joins TRBV19 and TRBJ2-1; TRBD2 is a possible D gene (6 bases). The CDR3 is 15 amino acids. The ends were cut back, 4 bases at V and 7 bases at J, with 17 bases in the middle. Germline lookup yields CDR1 LNHDA and CDR2 SQIVND (reference sequence). Here the CDR3 reads CASSTSSALWNEQFF. The CDR3 DNA sequence: TGTGCCAGTAGTACCTCTAGCGCGCTATGGAATGAGCAGTTCTTC.

The V and J genes are TRBV11-3 and TRBJ2-7, with 8 bases matching TRBD1. The V gene end was trimmed by 0 bases and the J gene end by 4 bases; junction bases not matched to a gene: 5. This CDR3 spans 15 amino acids. The germline V gene has CDR1 SGHNT and CDR2 YENEEA. In DNA form, the CDR3 reads TGTGCCAGCAGCTTAGAGGGGACAGGCGGATACGAGCAGTACTTC. Translating gives CASSLEGTGGYEQYF.

The chain carries TRBV29-1 and TRBJ1-2; D is ambiguous. The germline V and J ends were trimmed by 6 bases and 8 bases, with 22 bases remaining between them. Germline values: CDR1 SQVTM, CDR2 ANQGSEA. The CDR3 runs 14 residues. CDR3 coding DNA: TGCAGCGTAGCATGGCGGGCAGCCGCCTGGGGCTACACCTTC. Its protein product is CSVAWRAAAWGYTF.

The genes are TRBV4-3 and TRBJ2-1, with 10 bases that match TRBD2. The ends lost 4 bases at V and 7 bases at J; junction bases unmatched: 4. CDR3 length: 14 residues. Germline V gives CDR1 LGHNA, CDR2 YSLEER. The CDR3 here is CASSPSSGSNEQFF. As DNA, the CDR3 is TGCGCCAGCAGCCCTTCTAGCGGGAGTAATGAGCAGTTCTTC.

The chain joins TRBV5-1 to TRBJ2-6; TRBD1 matches 9 bases. The V gene's germline CDR1 is SGHRS and CDR2 YFSETQ. This CDR3 region has 17 residues. The J segment lost 1 base and the V segment lost 0 bases, leaving 2 bases of the junction unmatched. CDR3: CASSLVQGASGANVLTF. The DNA of the CDR3 is TGCGCCAGCAGCTTGGTACAGGGGGCTTCTGGGGCCAACGTCCTGACTTTC.

The sample holds a few counts of this clone. The rearrangement joins TRBV28 to TRBJ2-2, with 9 bases lining up with TRBD1. Germline CDR1 and CDR2: MDHEN and SYDVKM. There are 15 residues in the CDR3. V lost 6 bases and J lost 5; bases outside the gene matches: 7. This chain's CDR3 is CASRGDREFTGELFF. The CDR3 region has the DNA TGTGCCAGCAGGGGGGACAGGGAATTTACCGGGGAGCTGTTTTTT.

The chain joins TRBV28 to TRBJ2-1; no definite D call. With 7 bases removed from V and 8 bases from J, the gap between germline ends came to 12 bases. This CDR3 is built from 12 residues. Germline CDR1 is MDHEN and CDR2 is SYDVKM. The chain's CDR3 is CASNVQQYEQFF. In nucleotides, the CDR3 is TGTGCCAGCAACGTCCAACAATATGAGCAGTTCTTC. The full variable domain, completed using reference TRBV28 and TRBJ2-1, is DVKVTQSSRYLVKRTGEKVFLECVQDMDHENMFWYRQDPGLGLRLIYFSYDVKMKEKGDIPEGYSVSREKKERFSLILESASTNQTSMYLCASNVQQYEQFFGPGTRLTVL.

J is TRBJ1-4 and V is TRBV13; no firm D call. CDR3 length: 15 residues. Trimming stripped 7 bases from V and 8 bases from J, with 20 bases between. Germline V gene data show CDR1 as PRHDT and CDR2 as FYEKMQ (reference sequence). The CDR3 DNA follows: TGTGCCAGCAACATAAGACGGGATTTGGAGGAAAAACTGTTTTTT. Amino acids: CASNIRRDLEEKLFF.

This clone was observed a few times. The V gene is TRBV5-6, the J gene TRBJ2-2; perhaps TRBD1 as D (6 bases). Germline lookup yields CDR1 SGHDT and CDR2 YYEEEE. V dropped 3 bases and J dropped 1 base, with 16 bases sitting between them. There are 17 residues in the CDR3. DNA for the CDR3: TGTGCCAGCAGCTCATTCGGTTGGACAGAGAACACCGGGGAGCTGTTTTTT. Translation gives CASSSFGWTENTGELFF.

The chain is built from TRBV10-3 and TRBJ1-1, with 10 bases that match TRBD1. The CDR3 is made up of 14 amino acids. Germline V lookup: CDR1 ENHRY, CDR2 SYGVKD. The V gene end was trimmed by 6 bases and the J gene end by 1 base; junction bases not matched to a gene: 2. The DNA for the CDR3 is TGTGCCATCAGGGACAGGGGGGCGAACACTGAAGCTTTCTTT. Translating gives CAIRDRGANTEAFF.

The J gene is TRBJ2-7, the V gene TRBV11-2; a possible D gene is TRBD2 (5 bases). Germline CDR1 SGHAT, CDR2 FQNNGV. The CDR3 runs to 13 residues. Trimming took 5 bases from V and 2 from J, leaving 10 bases between them. The CDR3 sequence is CASSPTGTYEQYF. DNA of the CDR3: TGTGCCAGCAGCCCAACGGGGACCTACGAGCAGTACTTC. The full variable domain, in which reference TRBV11-2 and TRBJ2-7 provide the parts outside the CDR3, is EAGVAQSPRYKIIEKRQSVAFWCNPISGHATLYWYQQILGQGPKLLIQFQNNGVVDDSQLPKDRFSAERLKGVDSTLKIQPAKLEDSAVYLCASSPTGTYEQYFGPGTRLTVT.

This sequence joins TRBV7-2 and TRBJ2-3, with 8 bases aligning to TRBD1. Losses at the gene ends were 3 bases for V and 0 bases for J; bases not matched to a gene: 2. The germline V gene encodes CDR1 SGHTA and CDR2 FQGNSA. This CDR3 is 15 amino acids long. CDR3 residues: CASSFDRGSTDTQYF. CDR3 sequence (DNA): TGTGCCAGCAGCTTCGACAGGGGTAGCACAGATACGCAGTATTTT.

This clone appeared once. The chain carries TRBV2 and TRBJ2-7; 13 nucleotides align to TRBD2. The CDR3 totals 16 residues. CDR1 and CDR2 (germline): SNHLY, FYNNEI. V shed 0 bases and J 3 bases; nucleotides not matched to a gene: 2. CDR3 loop: CASSEAWTSGSYEQYF. The CDR3 coding sequence is TGTGCCAGCAGTGAAGCTTGGACTAGCGGGAGCTACGAGCAGTACTTC.

The chain recombines TRBV21-1 with TRBJ1-3. TRBV21-1 has pseudogene status. The CDR3 spans 17 residues. The CDR3 region is CASSIPPGGGKGNTIYF. Written as DNA, the CDR3 is TGTGCCAGCAGCATCCCCCCGGGGGGAGGTAAAGGAAACACCATATATTTT.

This clone was observed a handful of times. The V call is TRBV19, the J call TRBJ2-2; a weak D match, TRBD1 (5 bases). In germline, CDR1 is LNHDA, CDR2 SQIVND (reference sequence). V was pared by 7 bases and J by 2 bases, with 14 bases between. This CDR3 has 15 amino acids. CDR3 protein: CASTEGRVNTGELFF. DNA of the CDR3: TGTGCCAGTACCGAAGGCAGGGTTAACACCGGGGAGCTGTTTTTT.

The gene calls are TRBV6-1 and TRBJ2-7; tentatively, D is TRBD2 (5 bases). Trimming pared 6 bases from V and 3 bases from J, leaving 12 bases between. Germline assignment: CDR1 MNHNS and CDR2 SASEGT. The CDR3 covers 13 residues. In nucleotides, the CDR3 is TGTGCCAGCAGCCGGACTCGGATCTACGAGCAGTACTTC. Its protein product is CASSRTRIYEQYF.